A single T cell receptor beta chain is shown here with its context. This sample was included in a study of CD8 T cells in Susac syndrome. Random hexamers were used to reverse transcribe roughly 0.45 to 1 ug of RNA. The method of amplification for TCR beta CDR3 was immunoSEQ multiplex PCR, covering 54 Vbeta and 13 Jbeta. TCRdb re-derived calls from the immunoSEQ multiplex PCR reads in MiXCR, one entry per CDR3 protein. The table has 200,000 or so distinct CDR3 sequences, roughly 95% seen once. Trimming took 0 bases from V and 10 from J, leaving 19 bases between them. This CDR3 spans 17 amino acids. Germline V gene sequence: CDR1 SGHVS, CDR2 FQNEAQ.

This chain connects TRBV7-8 to TRBJ1-6, with D hard to call. The TCR sequence derives from a human donor with multiple sclerosis. Sequencing was carried out using CD4+ T cells from PBMCs. In DNA form, the CDR3 reads TGTGCCAGCAGCTTAGCGGGGTCGGTCGGATGGAGATCACCCCTCCACTTT. This codes for CASSLAGSVGWRSPLHF.